This T cell receptor beta chain originates from a study of shared clonotypes between healthy human individuals. Findings of the study overall: Sequencing depth was expected to influence donor clonotype sharing. Several donors shared about 4.5% of their naive CD4 clonotypes. Relative to clonotypes present in all four donors, those not shared had lower generation probabilities.

Each of the donors was a healthy adult who was HIV-negative and had not had a recent acute infection or vaccination. The CDR3 totals 18 residues. Germline V gene sequence: CDR1 SGHRS, CDR2 YFSETQ. The ends lost 1 base at V and 3 bases at J; junction bases unmatched: 13. About this clone: What it binds is not known.

Produced via immunoSEQ multiplex PCR; TCRdb's table is partial and in-frame only. The sample contains about 380,000 clones, 95% to 97% of which appear only once. This sequence joins TRBV5-1 and TRBJ2-5, with 9 bases fitting TRBD2. This clonotype was obtained from a man aged 25 to 45 in good health. Sequenced material: memory CD8+ T cells sorted from blood. The sample's subset: CD45RO+ cells pooled with CCR7-negative TemRA cells. CDR3 loop: CASSLWGLAGPKKETQYF. CDR3 in DNA: TGCGCCAGCAGCTTGTGGGGGCTAGCGGGGCCCAAGAAAGAGACCCAGTACTTC.